This T cell receptor beta chain was obtained from a study of control samples from healthy donors and cancer patients. V lost 7 bases and J 1 base, leaving 10 bases between the germline ends. The CDR3 is 13 amino acids. Per germline, CDR1 SNHLY and CDR2 FYNNEI. Measured with immunoSEQ multiplex PCR; TCRdb has only the in-frame clones, and not every one. Of over 85,000 clones in the sample, 85% to 90% were seen once. This clone was seen a few times. The sequence derives from a woman in her forties or fifties with colorectal cancer. Sequenced material: PBMCs. The chain employs TRBV2 and TRBJ1-1; no definite D call. The CDR3 region has the DNA TGTGCCAGCACGGTAGCGGAGAACACTGAAGCTTTCTTT. It specifies CASTVAENTEAFF.